This T cell receptor (beta chain) was recovered during a study of early stage breast cancer tumors (dated by TCRdb to between 2016 and 2019). Study-wide context: Of the 15 to 20 invasive breast tumors, more than 9 were found to be estrogen receptor-positive, progesterone receptor-positive and HER2-negative. The samples as a whole yielded more than 2.5 million detected templates, corresponding to roughly 1.1 million unique clonotypes. On average, each sample had about 9.7-fold read coverage. About 70% of the 12 ER+/PR+/HER2- tumors were invasive ductal carcinomas, while the other four were invasive lobular carcinomas.

Study-wide findings and limitations: Repertoires from blood and normal breast were more alike than repertoires from blood and tumor, and in 14 of 16 patients, comparing each tissue with blood separated tumor from normal. Analysis by tumor subtype was prevented by the small cohort size. Chain pairing and functional markers such as CD4, CD8 and FOXP3 were missed by bulk genomic DNA sequencing of unsorted cells. Compared with adjacent normal breast tissue, tumors had around 2.6-fold higher T cell density and higher clonality. Enriched TCRB sequences shared across patients were found to be mostly commonly generated sequences that were unlikely to play an important role in the tumor microenvironment.

The study profiled bulk TCR beta-chain repertoires in matched peripheral blood, tumor and adjacent normal breast tissue taken from about 16 patients with early-stage breast cancer. Before surgery, roughly 4.5-11 mL of whole blood was collected in EDTA tubes and processed within 2 hours. Ficoll-Paque centrifugation in SepMate-50 tubes was used to isolate peripheral blood mononuclear cells. For storage in liquid nitrogen, PBMCs were cryopreserved as aliquots of about 1.9 to 4.5 million cells in roughly 90% FBS with about 10% DMSO. The Qiagen AllPrep DNA/RNA Mini kit was used to extract genomic DNA. From the cysteine up to the phenylalanine, the CDR3 has a length of 16 residues. Only the CDR3 DNA stays, 48 bases, in frame from base 1. At the junction V is shortened by 0 bases and J by 0 bases, with 9 bases in between. CDR1 and CDR2 (WSHSY, SAAADI) derive from the germline V gene. The sample holds one count of this clone. Its antigen remains unidentified. Qualities for individual bases were not recorded, and no much larger clone is one base off.

Two independent genomic DNA replicates were amplified for each sample, with 0.5 ug used for blood and approximately 1.5 ug for tumor or normal breast. TCRB sequencing of genomic DNA was carried out with the ImmunoSeq Intro kit according to the manufacturer's instructions. The multiplex PCR ran for around 30 cycles using proprietary primers and spike-in control sequences for absolute quantification. Single-end 150-bp reads were used to sequence an 87-bp fragment covering the CDR3 and the flanking V and J genes. Each lane of an Illumina MiSeq running version 3.0 chemistry carried seven multiplexed samples, with two replicates apiece. As for the original processing: Raw data were processed with the vendor's proprietary pipeline, and both replicates were merged into a single result per sample. Productive rearrangements sharing the V-gene family, CDR3 amino acid sequence and J-gene segment were defined as clonotypes. Clonality was computed as 1 minus the normalized Shannon entropy (Pielou evenness) of TCRB abundances. T cell density was estimated by dividing total templates by the number of input cells inferred from the DNA input amount. Total repertoire diversity and clonality were estimated with Recon using default parameters. A clonotype was considered tumor-enriched if its abundance in tumor exceeded 0.1% and was at least 32-fold higher than its abundance in normal breast. TCRdb stores this immuneACCESS table with in-frame sequences only. Part of the clones is absent; in the studies checked, under half of the shortfall reflects unresolved V genes, and no reason is known for the rest. V and J calls and clone size come straight from that table; D and trimming were deduced from the DNA. The sample table contains fewer than 70,000 clones; only one count was recorded for approximately 80% of them. The leading ten clones occupy about 4.8% of the sample.

Here the chain combines TRBV10-2 and TRBJ1-5; D gene: possibly TRBD1, on 5 matching bases. This TCR came from a person in their 40s with breast cancer. The sample was blood. CDR3 region: CASSESETDSNQPQHF. The sequenced DNA: TGCGCCAGCAGTGAGTCTGAGACAGATAGCAATCAGCCCCAGCATTTT.